Listed here are 21 T cell receptor beta chains from one sample, sequenced in a study of neurological immune-mediated disorders. TCRdb reprocessed the 5' RACE reads with MiXCR, giving one entry per CDR3 protein. The sample holds about 45,000 distinct CDR3 sequences, roughly 12% seen once. The time point is: longitudinal time-point 3. The sample consisted of PBMCs. These receptors all come from a man aged 25 to 45 in good health.

This clonotype was detected ten times or more. The chain combines TRBV6-1 with TRBJ1-5; D is uncertain. The V end was cut by 3 bases, the J end by 0 bases, with 6 bases between. This CDR3 contains 14 residues. Germline CDR1 MNHNS, CDR2 SASEGT. Here the CDR3 reads CASSDGYSNQPQHF. DNA of the CDR3: TGTGCCAGCAGTGACGGCTATAGCAATCAGCCCCAGCATTTT.

This clonotype was seen many times. V is TRBV7-6 and J is TRBJ2-7, with 8 nucleotides matching TRBD2. CDR1 is SGHVS, CDR2 FNYEAQ, per germline. The CDR3 totals 16 residues. After removal of 5 bases from V and 5 bases from J, the junction contained 14 bases not matched to a gene. Here the CDR3 DNA reads TGTGCCAGCAGCCTCCGTCAGCGGGAGCAGAACCACGAGCAGTACTTC. Its translation: CASSLRQREQNHEQYF.

As concerns this clonotype: A junction end diverges from the germline sequence, so it may reflect a read error. J is TRBJ1-5 and V is TRBV7-8; no clear D. The CDR3 is 13 residues long. Per germline, CDR1 SGHVS and CDR2 FQNEAQ. The DNA of the CDR3 is TGTGCCAGCAGCCAAACGGCCTATCAGCCCCCGCATTTT. Protein: CASSQTAYQPPHF.

Ten or more counts support this clonotype. This chain connects TRBV10-3 to TRBJ2-1, with D uncertain. Germline V gives CDR1 ENHRY, CDR2 SYGVKD. V lost 6 bases and J 5 bases, leaving 8 bases between the germline ends. This CDR3 is built from 12 residues. The CDR3 nucleotides are TGTGCCATCAGCCCCCAGGACAATGAGCAGTTCTTC. Amino acid sequence: CAISPQDNEQFF.

The chain uses TRBV7-8 and TRBJ1-1, with D maybe TRBD1 (5 bases). Germline V lookup: CDR1 SGHVS, CDR2 FQNEAQ. V lost 2 bases to trimming and J lost 6 bases, with 7 bases between them. This CDR3 is 12 amino acids long. The CDR3 DNA reads TGTGCCAGCAGCTTACAGGGTTCTGAAGCTTTCTTT. It translates to CASSLQGSEAFF.

This clonotype was counted at least ten times. The chain is built from TRBV15 and TRBJ2-7, with D possibly being TRBD1 (6 bases). Germline V gene data show CDR1 as LNHNV and CDR2 as YYDKDF (reference sequence). V lost 5 bases and J lost 0, with 14 bases in between. CDR3 length: 15 residues. The chain's CDR3 is CATSPTTGRSYEQYF. The CDR3 DNA follows: TGTGCCACCAGCCCGACGACAGGCCGCTCCTACGAGCAGTACTTC.

Concerning this clonotype: Just one base apart from a much larger clone, this may be a read error. J is TRBJ2-3 and V is TRBV7-9; D call uncertain. CDR3 length equals 16 residues. Germline CDR1 is SEHNR and CDR2 is FQNEAQ (reference sequence). The CDR3 DNA is TGTGCCAACAGCATACGGCGCCGGGCGGACACAGATACGCAGTATTTT. Amino acids: CANSIRRRADTDTQYF. Full variable domain (rest looked up from reference TRBV7-9 and TRBJ2-3): DTGVSQNPRHKITKRGQNVTFRCDPISEHNRLYWYRQTLGQGPEFLTYFQNEAQLEKSRLLSDRFSAERPKGSFSTLEIQRTEQGDSAMYLCANSIRRRADTDTQYFGPGTRLTVL.

This CDR3 is CASSQDSGAGNTIYF. CDR3 DNA: TGTGCCAGCAGCCAAGATTCAGGGGCTGGAAACACCATATATTTT. The chain is built from TRBV3-1 and TRBJ1-3; the D gene is possibly TRBD1 (6 bases). Trimming shortened V by 0 bases and J by 2 bases, and 8 bases separated the two germline ends. Germline V CDR1 and CDR2: LGHDT, YNNKEL (reference sequence). CDR3 length: 15 amino acids.

This clonotype was seen ten or more times. The chain couples TRBV6-4 to TRBJ2-3; either TRBD1 or TRBD2 may supply D (6 bases each). This CDR3 spans 15 amino acids. The V gene's germline CDR1 is MRHNA and CDR2 SNTAGT. V gave up 0 bases and J gave up 4 bases, with 11 bases separating them. Here the CDR3 reads CASSDSNGGADTQYF. DNA of the CDR3: TGTGCCAGCAGTGACTCGAACGGGGGCGCAGATACGCAGTATTTT.

This clonotype was recorded at least ten times. The chain links TRBV29-1 to TRBJ1-1; 10 nucleotides line up with TRBD1. V was pared by 4 bases and J by 8 bases, with 4 bases of the junction left unmatched. Germline CDR1 is SQVTM and CDR2 is ANQGSEA. The CDR3 runs 12 residues. The CDR3 region is CSVARGQGEAFF. The CDR3 nucleotides read TGCAGCGTTGCCCGGGGACAGGGGGAAGCTTTCTTT.

This clonotype came up many times. The J gene is TRBJ2-3, the V gene TRBV10-1; D is ambiguous. CDR3 size: 14 residues. Germline V lookup: CDR1 WNHNN, CDR2 SYGVQD (reference sequence). The V and J ends lost 0 bases and 0 bases respectively, with 4 bases between them. The DNA of the CDR3 is TGCGCCAGCAGTGAGTCCGCGAGCACAGATACGCAGTATTTT. This gives the protein CASSESASTDTQYF.

As for this clonotype: A much larger clone lies one base from this, so it may be a read error. The V call is TRBV7-9, the J call TRBJ2-3; D gene unclear. The length of the CDR3 is 14 residues. The V gene's germline CDR1 is SEHNR and CDR2 FQNEAQ (reference sequence). The ends were cut back, 3 bases at V and 2 bases at J, with 9 bases in the middle. CDR3 sequence: CASSFGVYTDTQYF. The CDR3 coding sequence is TGTGCCAGCAGCTTTGGAGTCTACACAGATACGCAGTATTTT.

This clonotype appeared many times. The rearrangement uses TRBV5-1 and TRBJ2-1; D is undetermined. CDR3 size: 16 residues. V was pared by 3 bases and J by 0 bases, with 13 bases between. Germline V gene sequence: CDR1 SGHRS, CDR2 YFSETQ. CDR3 bases: TGCGCCAGCAGCTCCCTTGGATCAAGCTCCTACAATGAGCAGTTCTTC. It is translated as CASSSLGSSSYNEQFF.

This clonotype was observed many times. The V call is TRBV3-1, the J call TRBJ2-2; no clear D gene. With 6 bases removed from V and 3 bases from J, the gap between germline ends came to 2 bases. The CDR3 length is 11 residues. The V gene's germline CDR1 is LGHDT and CDR2 YNNKEL (reference sequence). Here the CDR3 DNA reads TGTGCCAGCAGGCACACCGGGGAGCTGTTTTTT. Translated, it gives CASRHTGELFF.

This clonotype was counted at least ten times. A junction end diverges from the germline sequence, so it may reflect a read error. The chain employs TRBV12-3 or TRBV12-4 and TRBJ1-1; the match to TRBD1 covers 8 bases. The CDR3 spans 14 residues. The CDR3 sequence: CVSSPGQGNTEAFF. Written as DNA, the CDR3 is TGTGTCAGCAGTCCCGGACAGGGGAACACTGAAGCTTTCTTT.

Ten or more counts support this clonotype. The chain employs TRBV14 and TRBJ2-2; TRBD2 is a possible D gene (6 bases). The germline gives CDR1 SGHDN, CDR2 FVKESK. The CDR3 sequence is 17 residues long. The V gene lost 0 bases and the J gene lost 5 bases, with 16 bases spanning the gap. The DNA for the CDR3 is TGTGCCAGCAGCCAAGATAGAATCGGGAGCTGGACCGGGGAGCTGTTTTTT. It codes for CASSQDRIGSWTGELFF.

In the case of this clonotype: Relative to the germline gene, one junction end is altered; a read error may explain this. The chain couples TRBV27 to TRBJ2-4, with D perhaps TRBD1 (6 bases). This CDR3 has 13 amino acids. The germline gives CDR1 MNHEY, CDR2 SMNVEV (reference sequence). The CDR3 DNA follows: TGTGCCCAGGGGTATTTAGCCAAAAACATACAGTACTTC. Residues: CAQGYLAKNIQYF.

This clonotype was seen at least ten times. The chain employs TRBV10-3 and TRBJ2-2, with 14 bases that match TRBD2. The length of the CDR3 is 19 residues. Germline V lookup: CDR1 ENHRY, CDR2 SYGVKD. The J segment lost 2 bases and the V segment lost 3 bases, leaving 8 bases of the junction unmatched. The CDR3 protein is CAISDRGLAGGPNTGELFF. CDR3 in DNA: TGTGCCATCAGTGACCGAGGACTAGCGGGAGGACCCAACACCGGGGAGCTGTTTTTT.

In this sample, this clonotype turned up many times. V usage is TRBV24-1 and J usage is TRBJ2-2; 7 nucleotides match TRBD1. The CDR3 covers 16 residues. CDR1 is KGHDR and CDR2 is SFDVKD in the germline V gene. V dropped 1 base and J dropped 2; count of bases not matched to a gene: 3. The CDR3 DNA is TGTGCCACCAGTGATTTTAAGGGGGCAAACACCGGGGAGCTGTTTTTT. Its protein is CATSDFKGANTGELFF.

This clonotype was seen many times. V usage is TRBV28 and J usage is TRBJ1-6; the match to TRBD1 covers 10 bases. The V and J ends lost 2 bases and 9 bases, in that order; junction bases with no gene match: 4. The CDR3 is made up of 15 amino acids. Per germline, CDR1 MDHEN and CDR2 SYDVKM. The CDR3 sequence is CASSLGDRGSSPLHF. As DNA, the CDR3 is TGTGCCAGCAGTTTAGGGGACAGGGGAAGTTCACCCCTCCACTTT.

This clonotype was picked up many times. The chain has TRBV6-5 and TRBJ2-1, with 8 bases fitting TRBD1. The germline V gene has CDR1 MNHEY and CDR2 SVGAGI. The CDR3 loop spans 15 amino acids. The junction had 11 bases not matched to a gene; V was cut back by 4 bases and J by 9 bases. Here the CDR3 DNA reads TGTGCCAGCAGTTGGGCGGGACAGGATGGTGGTGAGCAGTTCTTC. This encodes CASSWAGQDGGEQFF.